Each of the 16 T cell receptor beta chains below was sequenced from the same sample in a study of cytomegalovirus exposure and HLA in healthy donors. Primers included in the PCR were 60 Vbeta and 13 Jbeta primers. Repertoires were generated with immunoSEQ multiplex PCR, while TCRdb's copy carries only in-frame clones and drops some. The sample lists 95,000 to 150,000 clones; 73% were seen once. Specimen: PBMCs. Receptors were obtained from a woman aged 40 to 50 in good health and CMV-seronegative.

The CDR3 region has the DNA TGTGCCAGCAGTTTCGCTGGTCAGGGGTCGCAGTACTTC. Its protein is CASSFAGQGSQYF. V gene TRBV27 combines with J gene TRBJ2-7; tentative D call: TRBD1 (6 bases). The CDR3 is 13 residues long. V was pared by 3 bases and J by 9 bases, with 15 bases between. Germline V lookup: CDR1 MNHEY, CDR2 SMNVEV (reference sequence).

The sample holds one count of this clone. The chain combines TRBV5-1 with TRBJ2-7; unclear D gene. This CDR3 region has 14 residues. Trimming shortened V by 5 bases and J by 2 bases, and 14 bases separated the two germline ends. Germline loops: CDR1 SGHRS, CDR2 YFSETQ. The CDR3 bases are TGCGCCAGCAGGCCTTTACAACCTCCCTACGAGCAGTACTTC. Protein sequence: CASRPLQPPYEQYF. Full variable domain (outside the CDR3, taken from reference TRBV5-1 and TRBJ2-7): KAGVTQTPRYLIKTRGQQVTLSCSPISGHRSVSWYQQTPGQGLQFLFEYFSETQRNKGNFPGRFSGRQFSNSRSEMNVSTLELGDSALYLCASRPLQPPYEQYFGPGTRLTVT.

This clone has only one observation. The CDR3 region has the DNA TGTGCCAGCAGACAAACTAGCGGGGCGTACGAGCAGTACTTC. Amino acid sequence: CASRQTSGAYEQYF. The chain links TRBV7-2 to TRBJ2-7, with 10 bases matching TRBD2. The CDR3 has 14 amino acids. Germline V CDR1 and CDR2: SGHTA, FQGNSA. Unmatched junction bases numbered 6, after V lost 6 bases and J lost 4 bases.

The chain uses TRBV7-9 and TRBJ2-7; D is ambiguous. The CDR3 totals 12 residues. Trimming left V 5 bases short and J 3 bases short, with 8 bases between. From germline, CDR1 is SEHNR and CDR2 FQNEAQ (reference sequence). The DNA for the CDR3 is TGTGCCAGCAGCCCCGCCGGCTACGAGCAGTACTTC. It is translated as CASSPAGYEQYF.

V gene TRBV7-7 combines with J gene TRBJ2-2; TRBD1 is a possible D gene (6 bases). V was pared by 2 bases and J by 3 bases, with 7 bases between. The length of the CDR3 is 14 residues. Germline V lookup: CDR1 SSHAT, CDR2 FNYEAQ (reference sequence). The CDR3 nucleotides are TGTGCCAGCAGCTTAAACAGGGACACCGGGGAGCTGTTTTTT. Amino acids: CASSLNRDTGELFF.

This sequence joins TRBV30 and TRBJ1-5; 7 bases are shared with TRBD1. Germline CDR1 and CDR2: GTSNPN and SVGIG (reference sequence). The CDR3 consists of 13 residues. V shed 1 base and J 6 bases; nucleotides not matched to a gene: 3. The CDR3 DNA reads as TGTGCCTGGAGTGACAACAGGGGTCAGCCCCAGCATTTT. Its protein product is CAWSDNRGQPQHF.

The chain couples TRBV30 to TRBJ2-7; D may be TRBD1 (6 bases). V lost 3 bases and J 2 bases, leaving 14 bases between the germline ends. The germline CDR1 and CDR2 sequences are GTSNPN and SVGIG (reference sequence). CDR3 length equals 14 residues. The CDR3: CAWSPGTLTYEQYF. CDR3 sequence (DNA): TGTGCCTGGAGCCCCGGGACACTTACCTACGAGCAGTACTTC.

This chain uses TRBV4-1 with TRBJ2-3, with D tentatively TRBD2 (5 bases). This CDR3 region has 14 residues. Germline loops: CDR1 MGHRA, CDR2 YSYEKL. V was trimmed by 5 bases and J by 2 bases, leaving 11 bases between them. The CDR3 nucleotides are TGCGCCAGCAGCGCGGGTGTGGACACAGATACGCAGTATTTT. This gives the protein CASSAGVDTDTQYF.

The V call is TRBV6-4, the J call TRBJ2-3; 7 nucleotides match TRBD2. Trimming at V came to 2 bases and at J to 4 bases, leaving 6 bases not matched to a gene. Looked up from germline, CDR1 is MRHNA and CDR2 is SNTAGT. The CDR3 is made up of 15 amino acids. DNA of the CDR3: TGTGCCAGCAGTGACCAGGCGGGAGCAGCAGATACGCAGTATTTT. Translated, it gives CASSDQAGAADTQYF.

The chain employs TRBV7-9 and TRBJ1-5, with TRBD1 identical over 8 bases. This CDR3 contains 16 residues. Trimming cost V 2 bases and J 6 bases; bases outside gene matches: 9. CDR1 is SEHNR, CDR2 FQNEAQ, per germline (reference sequence). CDR3 DNA: TGTGCCAGCAGCTTATGTCAGGGGGCGAGGTGTCAGCCCCAGCATTTT. The encoded protein is CASSLCQGARCQPQHF.

The gene calls are TRBV25-1 and TRBJ2-2; 9 bases fit TRBD1. Germline CDR1 MGHDK, CDR2 SYGVNS. The CDR3 runs 16 residues. After removal of 6 bases from V and 4 bases from J, the junction contained 9 bases not matched to a gene. This chain's CDR3 is CASRSQGAQGTGELFF. For the CDR3, the DNA is TGTGCCAGCAGGTCACAGGGGGCGCAGGGCACCGGGGAGCTGTTTTTT.

The J gene is TRBJ1-1, the V gene TRBV5-1; the D gene is possibly TRBD1 (6 bases). The length of the CDR3 is 14 residues. Germline CDR1 is SGHRS and CDR2 is YFSETQ. V was cut by 0 bases and J by 5 bases, with 11 bases left in between. In DNA, the CDR3 is TGCGCCAGCAGCTTGGACAGGGTTGTTACTGAAGCTTTCTTT. Protein: CASSLDRVVTEAFF.

V gene TRBV27 combines with J gene TRBJ1-6; D gene unclear. Germline loops: CDR1 MNHEY, CDR2 SMNVEV (reference sequence). V lost 3 bases and J 8 bases, leaving 14 bases between the germline ends. The CDR3 consists of 15 residues. CDR3 amino acids: CASSLGLAGYSPLHF. The CDR3 DNA reads TGTGCCAGCAGTTTGGGTTTGGCAGGCTATTCACCCCTCCACTTT.

The chain couples TRBV10-3 to TRBJ2-5, with D perhaps TRBD2 (6 bases). The J call may be mistaken, given a closer DNA end match to TRBJ2-7. From germline, CDR1 is ENHRY and CDR2 SYGVKD. The CDR3 runs to 14 residues. The CDR3 is CAISEQGGNYEQYF. The CDR3, as DNA: TGTGCCATCAGTGAGCAGGGAGGAAACTACGAGCAGTACTTC.

A single count supports this clone. The gene calls are TRBV9 and TRBJ1-5, with D possibly TRBD1 on 5 matching bases. The CDR3 spans 14 residues. V shed 2 bases and J shed 6 bases, with 12 bases lying between them. Germline CDR1 and CDR2: SGDLS and YYNGEE. The CDR3 loop is CASSVGGEGQPQHF. Written as DNA, the CDR3 is TGTGCCAGCAGCGTCGGGGGTGAGGGTCAGCCCCAGCATTTT.

The chain links TRBV7-9 to TRBJ2-5; the D is unclear. Trimming cost V 1 base and J 0 bases, with 12 bases left between them. Germline-derived CDR1 and CDR2 are SEHNR and FQNEAQ (reference sequence). This CDR3 has 16 amino acids. The CDR3 loop reads CASSLVATPNQETQYF. CDR3 coding DNA: TGTGCCAGCAGCTTAGTGGCCACACCCAACCAAGAGACCCAGTACTTC. Complete variable domain (other parts from reference TRBV7-9 and TRBJ2-5): DTGVSQNPRHKITKRGQNVTFRCDPISEHNRLYWYRQTLGQGPEFLTYFQNEAQLEKSRLLSDRFSAERPKGSFSTLEIQRTEQGDSAMYLCASSLVATPNQETQYFGPGTRLLVL.